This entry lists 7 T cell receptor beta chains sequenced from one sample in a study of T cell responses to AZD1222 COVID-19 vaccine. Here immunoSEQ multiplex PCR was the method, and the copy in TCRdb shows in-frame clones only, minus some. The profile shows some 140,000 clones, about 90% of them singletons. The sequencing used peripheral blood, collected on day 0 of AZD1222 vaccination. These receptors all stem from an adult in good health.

CDR3 coding DNA: TGTGCCAGCAGCGCCCCACGGACAGGGGAGCATGCCTATGGCTACACCTTC. Protein sequence: CASSAPRTGEHAYGYTF. This rearrangement joins TRBV9 to TRBJ1-2, with 9 bases aligning to TRBD1. CDR3 length: 17 amino acids. V was pared by 3 bases and J by 4 bases, with 13 bases of the junction left unmatched. Germline assignment: CDR1 SGDLS and CDR2 YYNGEE.

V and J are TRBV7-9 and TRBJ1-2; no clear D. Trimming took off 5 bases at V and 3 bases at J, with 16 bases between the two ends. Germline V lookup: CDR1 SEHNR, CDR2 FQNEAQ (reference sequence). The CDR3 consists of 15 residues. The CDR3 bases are TGTGCCAGCAGCCCCTCATTGAATCCCCACTATGGCTACACCTTC. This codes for CASSPSLNPHYGYTF.

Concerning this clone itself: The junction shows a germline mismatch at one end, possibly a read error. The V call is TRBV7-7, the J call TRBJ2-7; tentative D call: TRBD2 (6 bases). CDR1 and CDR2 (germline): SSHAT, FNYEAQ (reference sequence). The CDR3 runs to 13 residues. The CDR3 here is CASSLGGLDEQYF. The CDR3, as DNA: TGTGCTAGCAGCTTAGGAGGGTTGGACGAGCAGTACTTC.

The CDR3 DNA is TGTGCCAGCAGCCAAGATGTCGCGGGGCGCTCCTACAATGAGCAGTTCTTC. Translating gives CASSQDVAGRSYNEQFF. This chain links TRBV4-2 with TRBJ2-1; D perhaps matches TRBD2 (6 bases). Germline loops: CDR1 LGHNA, CDR2 YNFKEQ. This CDR3 region has 17 residues. V lost 0 bases to trimming and J lost 0 bases, with 12 bases between them.

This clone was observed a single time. Written as DNA, the CDR3 is TGTGCCAGCAGCTTGGGACAAGCTTACTACGAGCAGTACTTC. It specifies CASSLGQAYYEQYF. The chain is built from TRBV5-4 and TRBJ2-7; D not certain. The ends were cut back, 0 bases at V and 3 bases at J, with 10 bases in the middle. CDR3 length: 14 residues. Germline CDR1 reads SGHNT; CDR2 reads YYREEE (reference sequence). The full variable domain, completed using reference TRBV5-4 and TRBJ2-7, is ETGVTQSPTHLIKTRGQQVTLRCSSQSGHNTVSWYQQALGQGPQFIFQYYREEENGRGNFPPRFSGLQFPNYSSELNVNALELDDSALYLCASSLGQAYYEQYFGPGTRLTVT.

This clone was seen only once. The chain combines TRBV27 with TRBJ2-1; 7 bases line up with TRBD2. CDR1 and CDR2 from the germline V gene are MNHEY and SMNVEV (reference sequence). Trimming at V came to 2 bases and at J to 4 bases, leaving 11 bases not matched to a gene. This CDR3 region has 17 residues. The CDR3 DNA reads TGTGCCAGCAGTTTACCCCCTGGAGGCGGGAGTTACAATGAGCAGTTCTTC. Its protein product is CASSLPPGGGSYNEQFF.

CDR3 bases: TGCGCCAGCAGCCGAACTCTTAATAGCGGGAGGGCCCTCGAGGAGACCCAGTACTTC. It translates to CASSRTLNSGRALEETQYF. This chain links TRBV4-1 with TRBJ2-5, with 11 bases lining up with TRBD2. Trimming removed 4 bases from V and 5 bases from J; junction bases left unmatched: 18. This CDR3 is 19 amino acids long. Germline-derived CDR1 and CDR2 are MGHRA and YSYEKL.